One and the same sample provided the 15 T cell receptor beta chains below, sequenced in a study of T cell responses to AZD1222 COVID-19 vaccine. Generated by immunoSEQ multiplex PCR, the TCRdb table keeps only in-frame clones and is missing some. The sample contains approximately 90,000 clones, about 91% of which appear only once. Sequencing used peripheral blood, obtained 28 days after the second AZD1222 dose. These receptors were collected from an adult who received the AZD1222 COVID-19 vaccine.

This sequence joins TRBV19 and TRBJ1-2, with D unresolved. Germline-derived CDR1 and CDR2 are LNHDA and SQIVND (reference sequence). The length of the CDR3 is 15 residues. The germline V and J ends were trimmed by 7 bases and 1 base, with 16 bases remaining between them. CDR3 region: CASKVGRPDNYGYTF. DNA of the CDR3: TGTGCCAGTAAGGTGGGCAGGCCCGATAACTATGGCTACACCTTC.

This CDR3 reads CASSLGPTENYGYTF. Written as DNA, the CDR3 is TGTGCCAGCAGCTTAGGTCCTACGGAAAACTATGGCTACACCTTC. The chain recombines TRBV7-3 with TRBJ1-2; D remains unclear. The germline V gene has CDR1 SGHTA and CDR2 FQGTGA. The V end lost 2 bases, the J end lost 2 bases, and 12 bases lay between the germline ends. This CDR3 region has 15 residues.

The chain couples TRBV15 to TRBJ2-2; D is ambiguous. The V and J ends lost 0 bases and 5 bases respectively, with 10 bases between them. Germline V gives CDR1 LNHNV, CDR2 YYDKDF (reference sequence). The CDR3 loop spans 15 amino acids. CDR3 loop: CATSRDGPRTGELFF. The DNA for the CDR3 is TGTGCCACCAGCAGAGACGGTCCCCGTACCGGGGAGCTGTTTTTT.

The V call is TRBV5-1, the J call TRBJ2-7; TRBD2 agrees at 11 bases. The trim removed 0 bases at V and 4 bases at J, leaving 6 bases unmatched. The CDR3 has 16 residues. Germline CDR1 reads SGHRS; CDR2 reads YFSETQ. This CDR3 reads CASSLAGASGGYEQYF. The CDR3, as DNA: TGCGCCAGCAGCTTGGCCGGGGCTAGCGGGGGGTACGAGCAGTACTTC. Full variable domain (remainder filled in from reference TRBV5-1 and TRBJ2-7): KAGVTQTPRYLIKTRGQQVTLSCSPISGHRSVSWYQQTPGQGLQFLFEYFSETQRNKGNFPGRFSGRQFSNSRSEMNVSTLELGDSALYLCASSLAGASGGYEQYFGPGTRLTVT.

This clone was seen only once. The chain couples TRBV5-1 to TRBJ2-7, with D unresolved. This CDR3 has 11 residues. Germline loops: CDR1 SGHRS, CDR2 YFSETQ. V was trimmed by 5 bases and J by 1 base, leaving 4 bases between them. The CDR3 region has the DNA TGCGCCAGCAGGGGTTCCTACGAGCAGTACTTC. Translated, it gives CASRGSYEQYF.

CDR3 nucleotides: TGTGCCAGCAGCCAACACCGGGACAGGGGCGATTCACCCCTCCACTTT. Its translation is CASSQHRDRGDSPLHF. The gene calls are TRBV4-2 and TRBJ1-6; 10 nucleotides match TRBD1. V dropped 2 bases and J dropped 8; count of bases not matched to a gene: 6. CDR3 length: 16 residues. The germline gives CDR1 LGHNA, CDR2 YNFKEQ.

The chain couples TRBV5-6 to TRBJ1-5; D is ambiguous. V lost 0 bases to trimming and J lost 7 bases, with 8 bases between them. This CDR3 region has 13 residues. CDR1 is SGHDT, CDR2 YYEEEE, per germline. The CDR3, as DNA: TGTGCCAGCAGCTTGGCCAACACGCAGCCCCAGCATTTT. The encoded protein is CASSLANTQPQHF. Full variable domain (remainder filled in from reference TRBV5-6 and TRBJ1-5): DAGVTQSPTHLIKTRGQQVTLRCSPKSGHDTVSWYQQALGQGPQFIFQYYEEEERQRGNFPDRFSGHQFPNYSSELNVNALLLGDSALYLCASSLANTQPQHFGDGTRLSIL.

The gene calls are TRBV4-1 and TRBJ1-2; D is ambiguous. The germline gives CDR1 MGHRA, CDR2 YSYEKL. The CDR3 is 14 residues long. V shed 4 bases and J shed 2 bases, with 11 bases lying between them. Here the CDR3 DNA reads TGCGCCAGCAGCCCCCGTGAAGGGAACTATGGCTACACCTTC. Encoded protein: CASSPREGNYGYTF.

Comment on this clone: Other DNA variants within this sample encode the same CDR3. The V call is TRBV28, the J call TRBJ1-1, with 7 nucleotides matching TRBD1. Trimming at V came to 4 bases and at J to 4 bases, leaving 9 bases not matched to a gene. Germline CDR1 and CDR2: MDHEN and SYDVKM. This CDR3 region has 15 residues. The DNA for the CDR3 is TGTGCCAGCAGTTCAAACAGGGGAAGGAGCACTGAAGCTTTCTTT. Translation: CASSSNRGRSTEAFF. The complete variable domain, with remaining parts taken from reference TRBV28 and TRBJ1-1, reads DVKVTQSSRYLVKRTGEKVFLECVQDMDHENMFWYRQDPGLGLRLIYFSYDVKMKEKGDIPEGYSVSREKKERFSLILESASTNQTSMYLCASSSNRGRSTEAFFGQGTRLTVV.

This chain links TRBV9 with TRBJ2-1; 10 nucleotides align to TRBD2. The V gene's germline CDR1 is SGDLS and CDR2 YYNGEE. V lost 3 bases, J lost 8 bases, and 5 bases stayed unmatched. CDR3 length: 14 residues. The DNA of the CDR3 is TGTGCCAGCAGCGCCAGCGGGGGGGCCCATGAGCAGTTCTTC. Protein: CASSASGGAHEQFF.

This clone was found once. Other DNA sequences of this sample code for an identical CDR3. V gene TRBV5-1 combines with J gene TRBJ1-5; D is unclear. V dropped 0 bases and J dropped 1 base, with 8 bases sitting between them. CDR1 and CDR2 from the germline V gene are SGHRS and YFSETQ. The CDR3 covers 15 residues. CDR3 amino acids: CASSLGVGSNQPQHF. In nucleotides, the CDR3 is TGCGCCAGCAGCTTGGGCGTTGGCAGCAATCAGCCCCAGCATTTT.

Here the CDR3 reads CASSSVTREQYF. CDR3 coding DNA: TGTGCCAGCAGTTCGGTGACTCGGGAGCAGTACTTC. The genes are TRBV12-3 or TRBV12-4 and TRBJ2-7, with D unclear. Deletions cut 4 bases from V and 7 bases from J, with 11 bases between. The CDR3 spans 12 residues.

This clone came up once. J is TRBJ1-1 and V is TRBV15; D gene uncertain. CDR3 length: 14 residues. Germline-derived CDR1 and CDR2 are LNHNV and YYDKDF (reference sequence). The V gene lost 0 bases and the J gene lost 1 base, with 6 bases spanning the gap. The CDR3 sequence is CATSRDRGNTEAFF. The CDR3 DNA follows: TGTGCCACCAGCAGAGATAGAGGGAACACTGAAGCTTTCTTT.

The chain carries TRBV6-5 and TRBJ1-1; D is unresolved. The CDR3 sequence is 16 residues long. V lost 2 bases, J lost 2 bases, and 15 bases lay in between. The germline V gene has CDR1 MNHEY and CDR2 SVGAGI. The CDR3 DNA reads as TGTGCCAGCAGTTACGGTTACTCTGGCACTAACACTGAAGCTTTCTTT. Amino acids: CASSYGYSGTNTEAFF.

The CDR3 nucleotides are TGTGCCAGCAGTTTTAACAGATTTTACGAGCAGTACTTC. It translates to CASSFNRFYEQYF. The chain uses TRBV6-2 or TRBV6-3 and TRBJ2-7, with no clear D. V was shortened by 4 bases and J by 4 bases, with 11 bases between the two germline ends. Germline V CDR1 and CDR2: MNHEY, SVGEGT. This CDR3 has 13 amino acids.